Presented here are 14 T cell receptor beta chains from one specimen sequenced in a study of siplizumab effects on memory and regulatory T cells. Some clones are missing from TCRdb's copy, which holds only in-frame ones; the method was immunoSEQ multiplex PCR. The sample carries about 120,000 clones, roughly 94% recorded once. Source material: non-Treg CD4+ T cells sorted from blood. These receptors came from a human donor in good health.

This rearrangement joins TRBV5-6 to TRBJ1-4; D might be TRBD1 (5 bases). The germline gives CDR1 SGHDT, CDR2 YYEEEE. V lost 5 bases to trimming and J lost 0 bases, with 8 bases between them. The CDR3 spans 14 residues. The CDR3 nucleotides are TGTGCCAGCAGGATGACAGCAACTAATGAAAAACTGTTTTTT. Its translation: CASRMTATNEKLFF.

The CDR3 DNA sequence: TGTGCCAGCAGCTTTTTGGGAGAGACCCAGTACTTC. It codes for CASSFLGETQYF. This sequence joins TRBV7-2 and TRBJ2-5; no firm D call. V lost 3 bases and J 4 bases, leaving 6 bases between the germline ends. This CDR3 has 12 amino acids. The germline V gene encodes CDR1 SGHTA and CDR2 FQGNSA.

This clone came up once. The rearrangement uses TRBV2 and TRBJ1-2; TRBD1 is a possible D gene (5 bases). V lost 4 bases to trimming and J lost 3 bases, with 15 bases between them. The CDR3 is made up of 15 amino acids. Germline V gives CDR1 SNHLY, CDR2 FYNNEI. The chain's CDR3 is CASSGWGGGYYGYTF. Here the CDR3 DNA reads TGTGCCAGCAGTGGTTGGGGCGGTGGGTACTATGGCTACACCTTC.

The J gene is TRBJ2-7, the V gene TRBV6-1, with unresolved D. Germline V gene data show CDR1 as MNHNS and CDR2 as SASEGT. V lost 6 bases and J lost 1, with 16 bases in between. CDR3 length: 15 amino acids. This CDR3 reads CASRLEAGPSYEQYF. The CDR3 nucleotides read TGTGCCAGCAGACTTGAAGCCGGGCCTTCCTACGAGCAGTACTTC.

V is TRBV7-9 and J is TRBJ1-1; 9 bases align to TRBD1. Germline lookup yields CDR1 SEHNR and CDR2 FQNEAQ (reference sequence). The CDR3 length is 14 residues. V trimming: 6 bases; J trimming: 5 bases; junction bases outside the gene matches: 7. The CDR3 reads CASSQNRGHTEAFF. In DNA form, the CDR3 reads TGTGCCAGCAGTCAAAACAGGGGGCATACTGAAGCTTTCTTT.

This sequence joins TRBV6-5 and TRBJ1-5, with 7 positions matching TRBD1. This CDR3 has 14 amino acids. Germline lookup yields CDR1 MNHEY and CDR2 SVGAGI. V dropped 5 bases and J dropped 4; count of bases not matched to a gene: 5. The chain's CDR3 is CASSETGLNQPQHF. Here the CDR3 DNA reads TGTGCCAGCAGTGAGACAGGGCTAAATCAGCCCCAGCATTTT.

The J gene is TRBJ2-7, the V gene TRBV7-5; the table's TRBD1 call for D was not verified on the DNA. TRBV7-5 is assigned pseudogene status. This CDR3 region has 16 residues. The chain's CDR3 is CARSFVKQTGSYEQYF. Here the CDR3 DNA reads TGTGCCAGAAGCTTCGTTAAACAGACAGGGTCCTACGAGCAGTACTTC.

The chain links TRBV10-3 to TRBJ2-5; weak D call: TRBD2 (5 bases). CDR1 ENHRY and CDR2 SYGVKD come from the germline V gene. V shed 10 bases and J shed 5 bases, with 17 bases lying between them. The CDR3 covers 13 residues. CDR3 in amino acids: CASRLPGGETQYF. The CDR3 nucleotides read TGTGCCAGCAGGCTCCCTGGAGGCGAGACCCAGTACTTC.

Only one count was recorded for this clone. V is TRBV6-5 and J is TRBJ1-4, with TRBD1 matching over 9 bases. The CDR3 runs 15 residues. Looked up from germline, CDR1 is MNHEY and CDR2 is SVGAGI. Trimming removed 2 bases from V and 11 bases from J; junction bases left unmatched: 9. The CDR3 nucleotides read TGTGCCAGCAGTTACGGGACAGGGATAAGTCGGAAACTGTTTTTT. Its protein product is CASSYGTGISRKLFF.

The chain uses TRBV18 and TRBJ2-7, with D possibly matching TRBD2 (6 bases). The V end lost 3 bases, the J end lost 1 base, and 16 bases lay between the germline ends. CDR1 is KGHSH and CDR2 is LQKENI in the germline V gene. CDR3 length: 16 amino acids. The CDR3 is CASSPGGGSGSYEQYF. The CDR3 DNA reads TGTGCCAGCTCACCGGGCGGAGGGAGTGGGTCCTACGAGCAGTACTTC.

The chain couples TRBV20-1 to TRBJ2-5; D gene uncertain. Germline CDR1 DFQATT, CDR2 SNEGSKA (reference sequence). This CDR3 is built from 11 residues. The CDR3 region is CSANVGETQYF. CDR3 bases: TGCAGCGCCAACGTCGGAGAGACCCAGTACTTC.

This chain uses TRBV7-3 with TRBJ1-2; the D gene is possibly TRBD1 (5 bases). Germline V gene lookup returns CDR1 SGHTA and CDR2 FQGTGA. The CDR3 contains 14 residues. V shed 0 bases and J shed 4 bases, with 9 bases lying between them. CDR3 coding DNA: TGTGCCAGCAGCTTAACCTCGGGGCCCTATGGCTACACCTTC. Protein: CASSLTSGPYGYTF.

The chain couples TRBV5-8 to TRBJ2-1; 7 bases are shared with TRBD1. Trimming removed 4 bases from V and 7 bases from J; junction bases left unmatched: 11. CDR3 length equals 15 residues. From germline, CDR1 is SGHTS and CDR2 YDEGEE. DNA for the CDR3: TGTGCCAGCAGCCCCGGACAGGCAAAGAGGAATGAGCAGTTCTTC. It is translated as CASSPGQAKRNEQFF.

The chain uses TRBV19 and TRBJ1-1, with 7 bases lining up with TRBD1. In germline, CDR1 is LNHDA, CDR2 SQIVND (reference sequence). The CDR3 extends over 14 amino acids. Germline trimming cut 2 bases from V and 2 bases from J; bases unmatched to any gene: 2. The CDR3 region is CASSIQGVNTEAFF. The CDR3 DNA follows: TGTGCCAGTAGTATACAGGGGGTTAACACTGAAGCTTTCTTT.